This T cell receptor (beta chain) was sequenced for a study of human T cells and chemical hapten exposure. Time point of the sample: patch test 3, about 24 weeks after DPC sensitization. As for treatment: therapeutic diphenylcyclopropenone sensitization with weekly scalp DPC. V was cut by 3 bases and J by 8 bases, with 16 bases left in between. Per germline, CDR1 KGHDR and CDR2 SFDVKD. The CDR3 totals 15 residues. Via MiXCR, TCRdb re-called the RACE reads, giving one row per CDR3 protein. The table includes about 110,000 distinct CDR3 sequences, less than 45% detected once. The chain uses TRBV24-1 and TRBJ2-1, with a weak D call TRBD2 (6 bases). The sequence was collected from a man between 40 and 49 years old with alopecia areata. Some clones in this sample may be carry-over from other donors' samples. The material sequenced was whole blood, taken in connection with sensitization to the hapten diphenylcyclopropenone (DPC). For the CDR3, the DNA is TGTGCCACCAGTGATGCGTCCGGGGGTCGGGATGAGCAGTTCTTC. Amino acids: CATSDASGGRDEQFF.